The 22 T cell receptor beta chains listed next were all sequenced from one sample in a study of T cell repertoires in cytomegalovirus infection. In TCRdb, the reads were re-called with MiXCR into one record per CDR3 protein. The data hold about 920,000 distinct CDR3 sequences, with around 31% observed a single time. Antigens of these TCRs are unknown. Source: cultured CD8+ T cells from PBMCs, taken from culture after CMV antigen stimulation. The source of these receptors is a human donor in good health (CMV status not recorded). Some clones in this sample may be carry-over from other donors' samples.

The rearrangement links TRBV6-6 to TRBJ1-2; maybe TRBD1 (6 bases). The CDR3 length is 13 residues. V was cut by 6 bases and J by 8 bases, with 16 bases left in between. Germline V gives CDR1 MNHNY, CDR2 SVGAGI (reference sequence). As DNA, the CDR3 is TGTGCCAGCAGCCCTACAGGGCCCCTAGGCTACACCTTC. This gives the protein CASSPTGPLGYTF.

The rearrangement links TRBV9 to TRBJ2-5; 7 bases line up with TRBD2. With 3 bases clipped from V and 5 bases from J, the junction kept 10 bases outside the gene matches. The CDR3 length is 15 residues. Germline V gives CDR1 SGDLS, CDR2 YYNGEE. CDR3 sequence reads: CASSAPHRGEETQYF. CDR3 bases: TGTGCCAGCAGCGCCCCACATCGGGGGGAGGAGACCCAGTACTTC. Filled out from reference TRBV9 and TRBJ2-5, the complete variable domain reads DSGVTQTPKHLITATGQRVTLRCSPRSGDLSVYWYQQSLDQGLQFLIQYYNGEERAKGNILERFSAQQFPDLHSELNLSSLELGDSALYFCASSAPHRGEETQYFGPGTRLLVL.

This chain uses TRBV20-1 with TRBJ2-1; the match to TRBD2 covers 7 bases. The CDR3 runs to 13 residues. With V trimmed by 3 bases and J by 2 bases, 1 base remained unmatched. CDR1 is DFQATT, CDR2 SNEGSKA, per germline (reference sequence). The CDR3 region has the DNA TGCAGTGCTAGTGGGACTACCTACAATGAGCAGTTCTTC. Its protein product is CSASGTTYNEQFF.

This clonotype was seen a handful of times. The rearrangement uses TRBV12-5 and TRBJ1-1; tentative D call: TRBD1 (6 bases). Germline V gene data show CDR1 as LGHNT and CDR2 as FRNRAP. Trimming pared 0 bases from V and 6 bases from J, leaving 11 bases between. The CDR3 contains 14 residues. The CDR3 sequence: CASGLVGGLPEAFF. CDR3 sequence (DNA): TGTGCTAGTGGTTTGGTAGGGGGATTACCTGAAGCTTTCTTT.

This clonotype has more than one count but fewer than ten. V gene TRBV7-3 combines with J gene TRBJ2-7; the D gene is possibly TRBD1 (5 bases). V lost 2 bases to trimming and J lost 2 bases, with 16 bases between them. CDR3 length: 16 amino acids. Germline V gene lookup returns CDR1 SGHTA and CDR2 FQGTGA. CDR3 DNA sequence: TGTGCCAGCAGCTTACCCGGTGTTGACAGCGCCTACGAGCAGTACTTC. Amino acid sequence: CASSLPGVDSAYEQYF.

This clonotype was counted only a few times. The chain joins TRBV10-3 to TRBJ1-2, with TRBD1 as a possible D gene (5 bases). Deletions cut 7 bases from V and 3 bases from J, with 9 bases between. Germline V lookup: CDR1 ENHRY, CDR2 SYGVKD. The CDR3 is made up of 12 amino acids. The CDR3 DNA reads TGTGCCATCAATCGGGGCGACTATGGCTACACCTTC. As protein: CAINRGDYGYTF.

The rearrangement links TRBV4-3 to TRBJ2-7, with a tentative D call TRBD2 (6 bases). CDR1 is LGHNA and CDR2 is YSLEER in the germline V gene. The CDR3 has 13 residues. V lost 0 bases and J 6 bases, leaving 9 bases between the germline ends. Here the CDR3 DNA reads TGCGCCAGCAGCCAAGATTTGGGGGGCGAGCAGTACGTC. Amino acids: CASSQDLGGEQYV.

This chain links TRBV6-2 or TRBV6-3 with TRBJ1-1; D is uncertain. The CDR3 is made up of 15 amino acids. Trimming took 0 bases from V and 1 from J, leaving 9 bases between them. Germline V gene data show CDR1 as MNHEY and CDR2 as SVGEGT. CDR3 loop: CASSYSFGWNTEAFF. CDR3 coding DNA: TGTGCCAGCAGTTACTCCTTTGGTTGGAACACTGAAGCTTTCTTT.

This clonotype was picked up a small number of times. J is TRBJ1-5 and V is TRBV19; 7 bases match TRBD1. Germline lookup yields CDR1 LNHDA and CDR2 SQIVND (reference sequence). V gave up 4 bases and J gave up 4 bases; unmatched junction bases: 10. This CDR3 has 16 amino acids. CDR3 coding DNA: TGTGCCAGTAGTACCGGGACAGTTTGGGAGAATCAGCCCCAGCATTTT. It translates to CASSTGTVWENQPQHF.

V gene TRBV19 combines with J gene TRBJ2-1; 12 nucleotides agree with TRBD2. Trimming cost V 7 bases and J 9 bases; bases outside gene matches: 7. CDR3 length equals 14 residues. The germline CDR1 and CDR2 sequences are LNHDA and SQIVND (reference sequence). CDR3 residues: CASMTSGGLSEQFF. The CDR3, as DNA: TGTGCCAGTATGACTAGCGGGGGTTTAAGTGAGCAGTTCTTC.

The DNA for the CDR3 is TGTGCCAGCAGCAACCGCCGGGGCCATGAGCAGTTCTTC. This encodes CASSNRRGHEQFF. The rearrangement uses TRBV27 and TRBJ2-1, with D tentatively TRBD1 or TRBD2 (5 bases each). Trimming removed 6 bases at V and 8 bases at J, with 14 bases between. The CDR3 has 13 residues. Looked up from germline, CDR1 is MNHEY and CDR2 is SMNVEV (reference sequence).

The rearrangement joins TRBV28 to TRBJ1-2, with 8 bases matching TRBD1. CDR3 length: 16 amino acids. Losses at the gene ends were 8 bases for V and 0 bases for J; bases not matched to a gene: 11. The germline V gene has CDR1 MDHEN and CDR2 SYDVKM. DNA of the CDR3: TGTGCCAGCCGTCAATGGGGACAGGCCTCTAACTATGGCTACACCTTC. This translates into CASRQWGQASNYGYTF.

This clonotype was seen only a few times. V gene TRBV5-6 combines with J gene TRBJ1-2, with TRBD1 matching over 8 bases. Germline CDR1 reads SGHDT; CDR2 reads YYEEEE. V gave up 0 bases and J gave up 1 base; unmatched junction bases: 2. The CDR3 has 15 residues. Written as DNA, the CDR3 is TGTGCCAGCAGCTTGGCAGGGGGCGATAACTATGGCTACACCTTC. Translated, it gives CASSLAGGDNYGYTF.

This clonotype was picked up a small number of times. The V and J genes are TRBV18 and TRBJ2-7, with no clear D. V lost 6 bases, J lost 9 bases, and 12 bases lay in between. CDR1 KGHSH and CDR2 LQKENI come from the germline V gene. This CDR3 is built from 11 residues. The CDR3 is CASSEHKRQYV. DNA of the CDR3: TGTGCCAGCTCGGAACACAAGAGGCAGTACGTC.

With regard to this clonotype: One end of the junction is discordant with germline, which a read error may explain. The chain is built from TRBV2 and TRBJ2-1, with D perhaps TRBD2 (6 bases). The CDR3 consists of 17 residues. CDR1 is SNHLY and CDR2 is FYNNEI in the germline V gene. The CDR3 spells CASSDPRDSYSHNEQFF. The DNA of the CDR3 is TGTGCCAGCAGTGACCCCCGGGACTCCTACTCCCACAATGAGCAGTTCTTC. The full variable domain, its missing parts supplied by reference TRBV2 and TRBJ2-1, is EPEVTQTPSHQVTQMGQEVILRCVPISNHLYFYWYRQILGQKVEFLVSFYNNEISEKSEIFDDQFSVERPDGSNFTLKIRSTKLEDSAMYFCASSDPRDSYSHNEQFFGPGTRLTVL.

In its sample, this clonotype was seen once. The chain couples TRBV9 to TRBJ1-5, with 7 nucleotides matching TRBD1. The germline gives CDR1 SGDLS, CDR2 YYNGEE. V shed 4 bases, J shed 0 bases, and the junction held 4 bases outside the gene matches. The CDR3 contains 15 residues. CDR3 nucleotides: TGTGCCAGCAGCATCGGGACAGCTAGCAATCAGCCCCAGCATTTT. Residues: CASSIGTASNQPQHF.

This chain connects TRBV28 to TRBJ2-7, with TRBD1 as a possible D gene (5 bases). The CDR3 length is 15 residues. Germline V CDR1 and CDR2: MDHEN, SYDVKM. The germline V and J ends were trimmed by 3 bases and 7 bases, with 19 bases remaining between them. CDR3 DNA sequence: TGTGCCAGCAGTTTTCAGGGCCCGTCGTCGTGGGAGCAGTACGTC. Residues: CASSFQGPSSWEQYV.

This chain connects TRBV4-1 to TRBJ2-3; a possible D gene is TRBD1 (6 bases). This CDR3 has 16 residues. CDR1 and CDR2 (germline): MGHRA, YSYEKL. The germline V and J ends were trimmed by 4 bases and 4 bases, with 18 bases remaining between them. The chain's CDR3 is CASSLQGPRYADTQYF. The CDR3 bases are TGCGCCAGCAGCCTACAGGGTCCTCGGTACGCAGATACGCAGTATTTT.

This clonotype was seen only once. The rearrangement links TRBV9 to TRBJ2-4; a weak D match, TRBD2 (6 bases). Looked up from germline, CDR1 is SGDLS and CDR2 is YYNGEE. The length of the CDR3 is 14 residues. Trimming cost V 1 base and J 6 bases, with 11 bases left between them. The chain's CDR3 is CASSVKVEGNIQYF. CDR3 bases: TGTGCCAGCAGCGTAAAAGTGGAGGGAAACATTCAGTACTTC.

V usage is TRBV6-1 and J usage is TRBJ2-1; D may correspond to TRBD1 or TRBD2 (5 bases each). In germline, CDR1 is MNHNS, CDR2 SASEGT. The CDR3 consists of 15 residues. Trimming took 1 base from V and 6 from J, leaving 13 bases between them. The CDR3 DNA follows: TGTGCCAGCAGTGAAGAGAGGGGTTTTGGCAATGAGCAGTTCTTC. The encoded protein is CASSEERGFGNEQFF.

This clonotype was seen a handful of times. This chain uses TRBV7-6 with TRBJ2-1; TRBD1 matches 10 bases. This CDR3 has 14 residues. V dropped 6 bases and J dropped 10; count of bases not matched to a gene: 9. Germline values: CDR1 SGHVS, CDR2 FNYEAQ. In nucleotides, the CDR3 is TGTGCCAGCAGGGGGGAGACAGGGGGCCGGGAGCAGTTCTTC. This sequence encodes CASRGETGGREQFF.

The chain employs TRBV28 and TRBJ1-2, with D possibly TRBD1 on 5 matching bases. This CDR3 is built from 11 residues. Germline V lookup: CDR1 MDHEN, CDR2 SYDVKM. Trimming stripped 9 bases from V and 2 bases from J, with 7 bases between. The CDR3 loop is CARDTNYGYTF. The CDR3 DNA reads TGTGCCAGGGACACGAACTATGGCTACACCTTC.